The entry that follows covers one T cell receptor beta chain sequence. This entry comes from a study of blood T cell repertoires in COVID-19. The data were produced by immunoSEQ multiplex PCR, yet TCRdb's version contains in-frame clones alone and is incomplete. The sample gives just over 150,000 clones, approximately 84% of which show up once; 20% to 25% is in the top ten. CDR1 MNHEY and CDR2 SVGAGI come from the germline V gene. Trimming left V 1 base short and J 5 bases short, with 8 bases between. The CDR3 has 13 amino acids. Sequenced material: peripheral blood. This TCR was sampled from a woman of 80 years or more with acute or convalescent COVID-19. The genes are TRBV6-5 and TRBJ1-1; no definite D call. DNA of the CDR3: TGTGCCAGCAGTTACTTAGCGTCGACTGAAGCTTTCTTT. This encodes CASSYLASTEAFF.